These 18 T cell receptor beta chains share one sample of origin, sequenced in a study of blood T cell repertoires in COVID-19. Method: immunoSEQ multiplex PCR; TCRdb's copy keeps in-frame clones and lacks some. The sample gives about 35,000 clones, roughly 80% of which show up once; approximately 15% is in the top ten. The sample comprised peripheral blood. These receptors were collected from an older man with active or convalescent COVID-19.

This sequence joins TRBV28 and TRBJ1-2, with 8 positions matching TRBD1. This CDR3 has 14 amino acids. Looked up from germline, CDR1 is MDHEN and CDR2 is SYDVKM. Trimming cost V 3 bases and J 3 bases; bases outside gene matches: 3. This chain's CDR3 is CASSLTGDDYGYTF. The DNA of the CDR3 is TGTGCCAGCAGTTTGACAGGGGATGACTATGGCTACACCTTC.

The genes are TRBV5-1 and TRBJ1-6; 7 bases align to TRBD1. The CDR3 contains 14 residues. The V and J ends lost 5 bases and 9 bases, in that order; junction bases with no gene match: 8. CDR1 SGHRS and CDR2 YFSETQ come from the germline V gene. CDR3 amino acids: CASRSTGDGSPLHF. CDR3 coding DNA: TGCGCCAGCAGATCAACAGGGGACGGTTCACCCCTCCACTTT.

In nucleotides, the CDR3 is TGTGCCAGCAGCTCCGGGGGACTAGCGGGAGGCAACAATGAGCAGTTCTTC. Translated: CASSSGGLAGGNNEQFF. V gene TRBV7-6 combines with J gene TRBJ2-1, with TRBD2 matching 15 bases. Germline CDR1 and CDR2: SGHVS and FNYEAQ. Trimming took 4 bases from V and 5 from J; bases not matched to a gene: 6. This CDR3 is built from 17 residues.

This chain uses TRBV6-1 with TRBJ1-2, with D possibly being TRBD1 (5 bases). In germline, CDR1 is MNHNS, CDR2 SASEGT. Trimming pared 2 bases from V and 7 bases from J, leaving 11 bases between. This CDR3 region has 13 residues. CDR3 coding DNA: TGTGCCAGCAGTGAAATGGTGGGGCCTGGCTACACCTTC. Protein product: CASSEMVGPGYTF.

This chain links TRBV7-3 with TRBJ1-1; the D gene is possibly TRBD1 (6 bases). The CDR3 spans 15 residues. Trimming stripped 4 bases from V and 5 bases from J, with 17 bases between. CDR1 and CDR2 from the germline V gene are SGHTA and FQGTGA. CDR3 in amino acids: CASSSNAGEGTEAFF. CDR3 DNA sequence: TGTGCCAGCAGCTCTAATGCAGGGGAGGGAACTGAAGCTTTCTTT. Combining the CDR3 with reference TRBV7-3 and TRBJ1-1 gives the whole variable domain GAGVSQTPSNKVTEKGKYVELRCDPISGHTALYWYRQSLGQGPEFLIYFQGTGAADDSGLPNDRFFAVRPEGSVSTLKIQRTERGDSAVYLCASSSNAGEGTEAFFGQGTRLTVV.

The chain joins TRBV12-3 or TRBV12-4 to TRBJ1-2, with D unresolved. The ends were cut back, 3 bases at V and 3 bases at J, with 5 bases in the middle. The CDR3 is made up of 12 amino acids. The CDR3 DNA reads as TGTGCCAGCAGTTTTCGGGACTATGGCTACACCTTC. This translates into CASSFRDYGYTF.

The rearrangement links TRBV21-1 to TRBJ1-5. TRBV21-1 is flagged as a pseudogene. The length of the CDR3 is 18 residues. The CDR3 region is CASSLRGGARISNQPQHF. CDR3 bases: TGTGCCAGCAGCTTAAGGGGGGGGGCGCGGATTAGCAATCAGCCCCAGCATTTT.

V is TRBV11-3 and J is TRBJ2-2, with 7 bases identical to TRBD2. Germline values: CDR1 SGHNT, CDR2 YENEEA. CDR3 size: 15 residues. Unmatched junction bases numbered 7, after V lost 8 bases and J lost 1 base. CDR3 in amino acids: CASGTWGGNTGELFF. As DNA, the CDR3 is TGTGCCAGCGGGACTTGGGGGGGGAACACCGGGGAGCTGTTTTTT.

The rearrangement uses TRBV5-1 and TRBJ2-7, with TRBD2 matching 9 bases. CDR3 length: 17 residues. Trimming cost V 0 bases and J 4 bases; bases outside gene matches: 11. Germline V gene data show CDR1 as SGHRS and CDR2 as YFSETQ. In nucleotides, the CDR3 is TGCGCCAGCAGCTTGGCCGCATCGACTAGCGGCACATACGAGCAGTACTTC. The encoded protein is CASSLAASTSGTYEQYF. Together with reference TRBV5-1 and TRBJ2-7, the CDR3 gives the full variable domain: KAGVTQTPRYLIKTRGQQVTLSCSPISGHRSVSWYQQTPGQGLQFLFEYFSETQRNKGNFPGRFSGRQFSNSRSEMNVSTLELGDSALYLCASSLAASTSGTYEQYFGPGTRLTVT.

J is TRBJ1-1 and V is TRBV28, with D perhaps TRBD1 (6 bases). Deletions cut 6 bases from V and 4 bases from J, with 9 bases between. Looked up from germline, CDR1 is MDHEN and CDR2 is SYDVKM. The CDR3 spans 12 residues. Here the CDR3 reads CASRETGTEAFF. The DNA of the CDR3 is TGTGCCAGCAGAGAGACAGGCACTGAAGCTTTCTTT.

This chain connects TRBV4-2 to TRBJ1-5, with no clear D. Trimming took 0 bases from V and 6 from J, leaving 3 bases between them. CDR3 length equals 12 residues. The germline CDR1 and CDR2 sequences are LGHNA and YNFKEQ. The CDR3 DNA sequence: TGTGCCAGCAGCCAAGACGGTCAGCCCCAGCATTTT. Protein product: CASSQDGQPQHF.

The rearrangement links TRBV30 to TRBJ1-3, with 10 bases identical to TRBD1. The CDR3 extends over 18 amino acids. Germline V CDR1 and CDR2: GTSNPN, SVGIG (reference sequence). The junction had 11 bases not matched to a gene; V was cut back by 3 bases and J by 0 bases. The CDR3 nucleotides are TGTGCCTGGAGCCGACAGGGGGCAGGTTTTCCCTCTGGAAACACCATATATTTT. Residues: CAWSRQGAGFPSGNTIYF.

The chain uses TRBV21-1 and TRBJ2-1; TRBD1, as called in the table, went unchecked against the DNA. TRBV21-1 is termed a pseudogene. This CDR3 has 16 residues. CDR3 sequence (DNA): TGTGCCAGCAGTCGTAACGCCGGGACAGGGTTTAGTGAGCAGTTCTTC. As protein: CASSRNAGTGFSEQFF.

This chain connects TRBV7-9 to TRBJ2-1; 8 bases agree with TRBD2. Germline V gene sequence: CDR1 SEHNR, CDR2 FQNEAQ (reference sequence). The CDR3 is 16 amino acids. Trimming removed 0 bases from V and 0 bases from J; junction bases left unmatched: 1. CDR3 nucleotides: TGTGCCAGCAGCTTAGCGCTAGCGGGCTCCTACAATGAGCAGTTCTTC. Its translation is CASSLALAGSYNEQFF.

The CDR3 DNA sequence: TGCGCCAGCAGTCAAGGGACAACCGGAGCTACTGAAGCTTTCTTT. It yields the protein CASSQGTTGATEAFF. This chain links TRBV23-1 with TRBJ1-1; possible D gene TRBD1, 6 bases. TRBV23-1 qualifies as an ORF whose function is uncertain. V was cut by 2 bases and J by 5 bases, with 15 bases left in between. The CDR3 contains 15 residues.

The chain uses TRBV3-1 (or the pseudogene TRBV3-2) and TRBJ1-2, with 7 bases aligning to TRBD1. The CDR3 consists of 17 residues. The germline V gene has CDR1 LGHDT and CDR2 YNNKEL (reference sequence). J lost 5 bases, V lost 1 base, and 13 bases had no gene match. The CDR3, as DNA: TGTGCCAGCAGCCAAGGACAGGGCAGAAGGGGGACTTATGGCTACACCTTC. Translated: CASSQGQGRRGTYGYTF.

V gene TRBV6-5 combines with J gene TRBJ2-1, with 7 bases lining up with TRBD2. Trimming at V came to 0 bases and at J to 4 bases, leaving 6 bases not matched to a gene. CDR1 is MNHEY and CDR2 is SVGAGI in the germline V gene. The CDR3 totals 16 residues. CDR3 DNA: TGTGCCAGCAGTTACTCGGCGGGAGATCAATACAATGAGCAGTTCTTC. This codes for CASSYSAGDQYNEQFF.

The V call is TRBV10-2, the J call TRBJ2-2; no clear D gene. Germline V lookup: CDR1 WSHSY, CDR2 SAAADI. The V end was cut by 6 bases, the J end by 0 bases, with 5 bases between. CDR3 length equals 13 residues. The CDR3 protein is CASRPTNTGELFF. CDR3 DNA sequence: TGCGCCAGCAGACCTACGAACACCGGGGAGCTGTTTTTT.